This is a list of T cell receptor beta chains from one sample in a study of cytomegalovirus exposure and HLA in healthy donors. Produced via immunoSEQ multiplex PCR; TCRdb's table is partial and in-frame only. Of approximately 130,000 clones listed, 82% are singletons. Specimen: PBMCs. The receptor set was obtained from a woman in her forties or fifties in good health and CMV-seropositive. The CDR3 runs from the conserved cysteine through the conserved F or W. Each record gives: clone size, J gene, D gene, V gene, CDR3 protein, CDR3 DNA. A D gene is named only where the DNA matches it firmly. Not every row has a clone size; where given, it reads once, few, many or a size class.

>.|TRBJ2-1|.|TRBV5-4
CASSSGINYNEQFF
TGTGCCAGCAGCTCCGGGATAAACTACAATGAGCAGTTCTTC
>.|TRBJ2-7|.|TRBV7-9
CASSPVPQNSYEQYF
TGTGCCAGCAGCCCGGTGCCCCAAAACTCCTACGAGCAGTACTTC
>.|TRBJ2-5|TRBD2|TRBV27
CASSPLSGRGQETQYF
TGTGCCAGCAGTCCTCTTAGCGGGAGGGGGCAAGAGACCCAGTACTTC
>.|TRBJ2-2|TRBD1|TRBV7-6
CASSLRTGSYAGELFF
TGTGCCAGCAGCTTACGGACAGGGTCCTATGCCGGGGAGCTGTTTTTT
>once|TRBJ1-5|.|TRBV4-3
CASSQDREVGQPQHF
TGCGCCAGCAGCCAAGATAGAGAGGTCGGACAGCCCCAGCATTTT
>.|TRBJ1-2|TRBD1|TRBV10-3
CAISLGTGDTNYGYTF
TGTGCCATCAGCCTGGGGACAGGAGATACTAACTATGGCTACACCTTC
>.|TRBJ1-4|TRBD1|TRBV6-1
CASSESKTGGNEKLFF
TGTGCCAGCAGTGAATCCAAGACAGGGGGTAATGAAAAACTGTTTTTT
>.|TRBJ2-3|TRBD2|TRBV7-2
CASSQLWDPAGGTDTQYF
TGTGCCAGCAGCCAACTGTGGGATCCTGCGGGGGGCACAGATACGCAGTATTTT
>.|TRBJ2-2|TRBD1|TRBV10-3
CAISEGTVTQGTGELFF
TGTGCCATCAGTGAGGGGACAGTGACTCAAGGGACCGGGGAGCTGTTTTTT
>.|TRBJ1-2|.|TRBV30
CAWRLGGTTNYGYTF
TGTGCCTGGAGATTGGGGGGGACCACTAACTATGGCTACACCTTC
>few|TRBJ2-2|.|TRBV19
CASGLNTGELFF
TGTGCTTCAGGGCTCAACACCGGGGAGCTGTTTTTT
>.|TRBJ2-7|TRBD1|TRBV10-3
CAISGTASAYEQYF
TGTGCCATCAGCGGGACAGCCTCCGCCTACGAGCAGTACTTC
>few|TRBJ2-4|TRBD2|TRBV10-1
CASPLAGKKNIQYF
TGCGCCAGCCCACTAGCGGGGAAAAAAAACATTCAGTACTTC
>.|TRBJ2-3|.|TRBV7-3
CASSLMTGASTDTQYF
TGTGCCAGCAGCTTAATGACAGGAGCTAGCACAGATACGCAGTATTTT
>.|TRBJ2-3|TRBD2|TRBV27
CASGGLAGADPTDTQYF
TGTGCCAGCGGGGGACTAGCGGGAGCGGATCCAACAGATACGCAGTATTTT
>.|TRBJ1-5|TRBD1|TRBV5-1
CASSLGDRENQPQHF
TGCGCCAGCAGCTTGGGCGACAGGGAAAATCAGCCCCAGCATTTT
>.|TRBJ1-2|TRBD1|TRBV7-9
CSSSLGQANYGYTF
TGTTCCAGCAGCTTAGGACAGGCTAACTATGGCTACACCTTC
>.|TRBJ1-2|.|TRBV2
CASSEEGRHYGYTF
TGTGCCAGCAGTGAAGAGGGGCGCCATTATGGCTACACCTTC
>few|TRBJ2-7|.|TRBV15
CATSREKVQTGRYEQYF
TGTGCCACCAGCAGAGAGAAAGTACAGACAGGGAGGTACGAGCAGTACTTC
>.|TRBJ1-2|TRBD1|TRBV18
CASSPGLTGVANYGYTF
TGTGCCAGCTCACCAGGCTTGACAGGGGTCGCCAACTATGGCTACACCTTC
>few|TRBJ2-1|.|TRBV11-2
CASSLGQAWGDFYNEQFF
TGTGCCAGCAGCTTAGGGCAAGCTTGGGGGGACTTCTACAATGAGCAGTTCTTC
>.|TRBJ1-3|.|TRBV7-2
CASSLVAGSGNTIYF
TGTGCCAGCAGCTTAGTCGCGGGCTCCGGAAACACCATATATTTT
>.|TRBJ2-7|TRBD2|TRBV5-6
CASSPTSAGESYEQYF
TGTGCCAGCAGCCCAACCTCAGCGGGGGAGTCCTACGAGCAGTACTTC
>once|TRBJ2-1|.|TRBV15
CATSREAFGVGEQFF
TGTGCCACCAGCAGAGAAGCTTTCGGGGTCGGTGAGCAGTTCTTC
>.|TRBJ2-7|TRBD1|TRBV6-5
CASSSPGQGYEQYF
TGTGCCAGCAGTTCCCCGGGACAGGGCTACGAGCAGTACTTC
>.|TRBJ2-7|.|TRBV7-3
CASSFNPGDEQYF
TGTGCCAGCAGCTTTAACCCAGGGGACGAGCAGTACTTC
>.|TRBJ1-6|TRBD1|TRBV2
CASSPGQGNSPLHF
TGTGCCAGCAGTCCGGGACAGGGTAATTCACCCCTCCACTTT
>.|TRBJ1-2|.|TRBV29-1
CSAVPLRGGMNYGYTF
TGCAGCGCAGTACCGCTTCGAGGGGGAATGAACTATGGCTACACCTTC
>.|TRBJ1-5|.|TRBV27
CASSLGRGQPQHF
TGTGCCAGCAGTTTAGGCAGGGGTCAGCCCCAGCATTTT
>.|TRBJ2-1|TRBD1|TRBV18
CATARGTGSSYNEQFF
TGTGCCACCGCAAGGGGGACAGGGAGCTCCTACAATGAGCAGTTCTTC
>.|TRBJ1-2|.|TRBV27
CASSLGGYTF
TGTGCCAGCAGTTTAGGCGGCTACACCTTC
>.|TRBJ2-1|TRBD2|TRBV7-9
CASSFGLVGEQFF
TGTGCCAGCAGCTTCGGACTAGTTGGTGAGCAGTTCTTC
>.|TRBJ1-5|.|TRBV7-2
CASSLRGGGYSNQPQHF
TGTGCCAGCAGCCTCCGAGGGGGGGGGTATAGCAATCAGCCCCAGCATTTT
>.|TRBJ1-6|.|TRBV7-2
CASSLLQGALNSPLHF
TGTGCCAGCAGCTTATTACAAGGGGCCCTTAATTCACCCCTCCACTTT
>.|TRBJ2-2|TRBD2|TRBV13
CASSFPSGRINGELFF
TGTGCCAGCAGCTTCCCTAGCGGGAGAATCAACGGGGAGCTGTTTTTT
>.|TRBJ1-5|TRBD1|TRBV2
CASNTDRANQPQHF
TGTGCCAGCAATACGGACAGGGCCAATCAGCCCCAGCATTTT
>.|TRBJ2-1|.|TRBV6-1
CASSLSSYNEQFF
TGTGCCAGCAGCCTCAGCTCCTACAATGAGCAGTTCTTC
>once|TRBJ2-5|TRBD2|TRBV30
CAWSETSVETQYF
TGTGCCTGGAGTGAGACTAGCGTGGAGACCCAGTACTTC
>.|TRBJ1-5|.|TRBV10-1
CASSEGVGQPQHF
TGCGCCAGCAGTGAAGGGGTAGGTCAGCCCCAGCATTTT
>.|TRBJ1-2|.|TRBV7-9
CASSDGLIGGYTF
TGTGCCAGCAGCGACGGTCTTATCGGGGGCTACACCTTC
>.|TRBJ2-2|.|TRBV11-2
CASSLWGLNTGELFF
TGTGCCAGCAGCTTATGGGGACTGAACACCGGGGAGCTGTTTTTT
>once|TRBJ2-7|TRBD2|TRBV5-1
CASSSGLAGSYEQYF
TGCGCCAGCAGCTCTGGACTAGCGGGGTCCTACGAGCAGTACTTC
>.|TRBJ2-2|TRBD1|TRBV7-9
CASSFTGGAHTGELFF
TGTGCCAGCAGCTTTACAGGGGGCGCACACACCGGGGAGCTGTTTTTT
>.|TRBJ2-7|TRBD1|TRBV6-5
CASSYSGQGFYEQYF
TGTGCCAGCAGTTACTCGGGACAGGGGTTTTACGAGCAGTACTTC
>.|TRBJ2-2|TRBD2|TRBV9
CASSFSGTSGSVNTGELFF
TGTGCCAGCAGCTTCAGCGGGACTAGCGGGAGCGTTAACACCGGGGAGCTGTTTTTT
>.|TRBJ2-6|.|TRBV9
CASSVDETGTFSGANVLTF
TGTGCCAGCAGCGTAGATGAAACCGGGACATTCTCTGGGGCCAACGTCCTGACTTTC
>.|TRBJ2-5|.|TRBV5-1
CASSPGQIIEETQYF
TGCGCCAGCAGCCCAGGACAGATAATTGAAGAGACCCAGTACTTC
>.|TRBJ2-1|TRBD1|TRBV7-8
CASSLASGTGGDEQFF
TGTGCCAGCAGCTTAGCCTCCGGGACAGGGGGGGATGAGCAGTTCTTC
>.|TRBJ1-5|TRBD1|TRBV4-1
CASSQNFQGDQPQHF
TGCGCCAGCAGCCAAAACTTCCAGGGGGATCAGCCCCAGCATTTT
>.|TRBJ1-1|.|TRBV6-1
CASNPTGRAEAFF
TGTGCCAGCAACCCCACAGGGAGAGCTGAAGCTTTCTTT
>.|TRBJ1-1|TRBD1|TRBV19
CASSSRTGPRGTEAFF
TGTGCCAGTAGTTCCCGGACAGGCCCAAGAGGCACTGAAGCTTTCTTT
>.|TRBJ1-5|.|TRBV27
CASSLGSRNQPQHF
TGTGCCAGCAGTTTGGGCAGTCGAAATCAGCCCCAGCATTTT
>.|TRBJ2-1|TRBD2|TRBV7-9
CASRGRTSDVEQFF
TGTGCCAGCAGGGGTAGGACTAGCGACGTTGAGCAGTTCTTC
>.|TRBJ1-2|TRBD1|TRBV5-5
CASSLGTGDYGYTF
TGTGCCAGCAGCTTGGGGACAGGAGACTATGGCTACACCTTC
>.|TRBJ2-7|.|TRBV6-5
CASSYGSNYEQYF
TGTGCCAGCAGTTACGGGTCCAACTACGAGCAGTACTTC
>.|TRBJ2-5|TRBD1|TRBV27
CASRAGTVEIQQYF
TGTGCCAGCAGAGCCGGGACAGTAGAGATTCAGCAGTACTTC
>.|TRBJ2-7|TRBD2|TRBV4-2
CASSQAPAGGAYEQYF
TGTGCCAGCAGCCAAGCTCCCGCGGGAGGCGCGTACGAGCAGTACTTC
>.|TRBJ2-1|TRBD2|TRBV7-7
CASSSRLAGSNEQFF
TGTGCTAGCAGCTCCCGACTAGCGGGGTCTAATGAGCAGTTCTTC